What follows describes a single T cell receptor beta chain. Germline CDR1 and CDR2: KGHSH and LQKENI. This CDR3 spans 16 amino acids. Trimming left V 3 bases short and J 3 bases short, with 14 bases between. As handled by the study authors: Nucleated cell number was recorded as an estimate derived from reference gene primer amplification. Libraries were prepared by immunoSEQ multiplex PCR; TCRdb keeps only in-frame clonotypes and omits some of them. V and J calls and clone size are given by that table; D and trimming were obtained from the DNA. Found here are over 50,000 clones, around 90% of them singletons; the top ten hold about 8.3%. This sample is drawn from a study of blood T cell repertoires in COVID-19. At the level of the study: Specimens from acute and convalescent COVID-19 originated in the United States, Italy and Spain. In each case, the material was cDNA or gDNA derived from T cells, B-cell-depleted T cells, or PBMCs.

Source material: peripheral blood. The J gene is TRBJ1-4, the V gene TRBV18; no clear D. The sequence was obtained from a man aged 50-59 years with active COVID-19. CDR3 sequence reads: CASSPRRETSNEKLFF. The CDR3 region has the DNA TGTGCCAGCTCACCCCGCCGGGAGACGTCTAATGAAAAACTGTTTTTT.